The entry below gives a single T cell receptor (beta chain) sequence along with its context. The antigen remains undetermined. The data originate from a study of T cell responses to AZD1222 COVID-19 vaccine. Trimming took off 3 bases at V and 11 bases at J, with 19 bases between the two ends. Germline CDR1 is LNHDA and CDR2 is SQIVND (reference sequence). There are 15 residues in the CDR3. Study observations and caveats: Two AZD1222 doses significantly raised spike-specific TCR breadth and depth over controls. Researchers report vaccine-associated CD4 TCRs spanning spike, with dominance at 160-218 and 743-854. Most donors were white British and more were female, and clonal diversity was possibly underestimated. Seropositive status at baseline applied to only six AZD1222 recipients.

Clones were sequenced by immunoSEQ multiplex PCR, and TCRdb holds only the in-frame ones, with some missing. Among some 100,000 clones listed, 85% to 90% were seen once. The sample was peripheral blood, taken 28 days after the second AZD1222 dose. The clonotype was recovered from an adult who received the AZD1222 COVID-19 vaccine. The V gene is TRBV19, the J gene TRBJ2-2; D may be TRBD1 or TRBD2 (5 bases each). This CDR3 reads CASSIRTRGPRELFF. DNA for the CDR3: TGTGCCAGTAGTATTCGCACGAGGGGCCCAAGAGAGCTGTTTTTT. The full variable domain, with the rest looked up from reference TRBV19 and TRBJ2-2, is DGGITQSPKYLFRKEGQNVTLSCEQNLNHDAMYWYRQDPGQGLRLIYYSQIVNDFQKGDIAEGYSVSREKKESFPLTVTSAQKNPTAFYLCASSIRTRGPRELFFGEGSRLTVL.